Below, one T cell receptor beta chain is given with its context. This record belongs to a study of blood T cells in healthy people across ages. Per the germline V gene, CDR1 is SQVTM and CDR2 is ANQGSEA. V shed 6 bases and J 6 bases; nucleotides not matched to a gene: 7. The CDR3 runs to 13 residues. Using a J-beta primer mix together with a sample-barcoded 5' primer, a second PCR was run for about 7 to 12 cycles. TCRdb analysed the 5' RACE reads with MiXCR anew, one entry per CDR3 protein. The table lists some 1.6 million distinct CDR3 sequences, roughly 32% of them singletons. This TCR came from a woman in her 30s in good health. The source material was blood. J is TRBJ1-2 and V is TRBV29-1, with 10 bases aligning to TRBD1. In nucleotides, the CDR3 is TGCAGCGTGGTGGGACAGGGGCTTCATGGCTACACCTTC. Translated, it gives CSVVGQGLHGYTF.